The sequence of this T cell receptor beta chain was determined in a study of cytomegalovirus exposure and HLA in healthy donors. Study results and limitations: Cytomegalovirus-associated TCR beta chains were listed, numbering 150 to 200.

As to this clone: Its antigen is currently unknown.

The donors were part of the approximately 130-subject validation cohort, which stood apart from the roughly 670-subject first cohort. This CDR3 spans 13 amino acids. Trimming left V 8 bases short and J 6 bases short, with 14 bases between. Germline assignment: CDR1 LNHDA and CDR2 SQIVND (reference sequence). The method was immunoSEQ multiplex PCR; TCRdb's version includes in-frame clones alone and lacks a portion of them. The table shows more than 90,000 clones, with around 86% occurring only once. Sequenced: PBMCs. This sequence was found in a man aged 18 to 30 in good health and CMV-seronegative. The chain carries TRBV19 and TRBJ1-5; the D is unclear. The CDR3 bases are TGTGCCAGTGCGGGCCCAAGCGCTCAGCCCCAGCATTTT. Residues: CASAGPSAQPQHF.